This T cell receptor (beta chain) was profiled in a study of T-cell memory formation after mild COVID-19. Study-level information: Clusters of TCRs were largely donor specific. Whole-study findings and limits: Mainly in CM and EM were contracting CD4+ clones; CD8+ were in EMRA.

5'RACE, which relied on constant-segment primers, yielded TCR alpha and TCR beta cDNA libraries carrying sample barcodes and UMIs. TCRdb recomputed calls from the 5' RACE reads with MiXCR, one row per CDR3 protein. The data contain about 620,000 distinct CDR3 sequences, roughly 18% of them singletons. To note about this clonotype: No antigen is known for it.

The CDR3 runs 15 residues. Germline CDR1 and CDR2: SGHKS and YYEKEE (reference sequence). The V gene lost 5 bases and the J gene lost 3 bases, with 14 bases spanning the gap. The sequence was collected from an adult woman who had mild COVID-19 (a few samples of this study predate the infection). Cell type and time point are not known. The sequenced material came from PBMCs or a T cell subset sorted from them (not recorded which). This chain links TRBV5-5 with TRBJ2-2, with a weak D call TRBD1 (5 bases). CDR3 nucleotides: TGTGCCAGCAGTTATATCCCCAGGGACACCGGGGAGCTGTTTTTT. Its translation is CASSYIPRDTGELFF.